Below, 8 T cell receptor beta chains from the same sample are listed, as sequenced in a study of blood T cell repertoires in COVID-19. TCRdb's table, derived via immunoSEQ multiplex PCR, lists solely in-frame clones and lacks some. This table has over 200,000 clones, about nine tenths appearing once. Sequencing was done on a sample of peripheral blood. Source of these receptors: a woman aged 55-70 years with acute or convalescent COVID-19.

The chain carries TRBV28 and TRBJ2-1, with D tentatively TRBD2 (5 bases). CDR1 is MDHEN and CDR2 is SYDVKM in the germline V gene. CDR3 size: 15 residues. Trimming shortened V by 6 bases and J by 0 bases, and 12 bases separated the two germline ends. CDR3 protein: CASRTIAPSYNEQFF. DNA for the CDR3: TGTGCCAGCAGAACTATAGCGCCCTCCTACAATGAGCAGTTCTTC. Variable domain in full (rest from reference TRBV28 and TRBJ2-1): DVKVTQSSRYLVKRTGEKVFLECVQDMDHENMFWYRQDPGLGLRLIYFSYDVKMKEKGDIPEGYSVSREKKERFSLILESASTNQTSMYLCASRTIAPSYNEQFFGPGTRLTVL.

The chain is built from TRBV18 and TRBJ2-5; maybe TRBD2 (5 bases). The length of the CDR3 is 14 residues. Germline V gene lookup returns CDR1 KGHSH and CDR2 LQKENI. Between the trimmed V and J ends, which lost 3 bases and 3 bases, there was a span of 11 bases. Written as DNA, the CDR3 is TGTGCCAGCTCACCCGAGCGGTTAAAAGAGACCCAGTACTTC. Amino acid sequence: CASSPERLKETQYF.

The rearrangement links TRBV19 to TRBJ2-1; TRBD2 aligns across 15 bases. The germline CDR1 and CDR2 sequences are LNHDA and SQIVND (reference sequence). J was trimmed by 15 bases and V by 4 bases; bases with no gene match: 10. The CDR3 is 15 amino acids. DNA for the CDR3: TGTGCCAGTAGTACCCCCGGGACTAGCGGGAGGAGCGGGTTCTTC. Translated, it gives CASSTPGTSGRSGFF. Complete variable domain (other parts from reference TRBV19 and TRBJ2-1): DGGITQSPKYLFRKEGQNVTLSCEQNLNHDAMYWYRQDPGQGLRLIYYSQIVNDFQKGDIAEGYSVSREKKESFPLTVTSAQKNPTAFYLCASSTPGTSGRSGFFGPGTRLTVL.

The rearrangement joins TRBV19 to TRBJ1-5; the match to TRBD1 covers 9 bases. Looked up from germline, CDR1 is LNHDA and CDR2 is SQIVND (reference sequence). This CDR3 contains 17 residues. J was trimmed by 2 bases and V by 1 base; bases with no gene match: 6. This chain's CDR3 is CASSIGDREGGNQPQHF. The CDR3 DNA is TGTGCCAGTAGTATAGGGGACAGGGAAGGGGGCAATCAGCCCCAGCATTTT.

V usage is TRBV27 and J usage is TRBJ2-1, with TRBD1 identical over 12 bases. Germline lookup yields CDR1 MNHEY and CDR2 SMNVEV (reference sequence). The length of the CDR3 is 17 residues. J gave up 8 bases and V 2 bases, and 10 bases lay outside the gene matches. The CDR3 is CASSLGLGTGGSDEQFF. The CDR3 DNA follows: TGTGCCAGCAGTTTAGGTCTGGGGACAGGGGGCTCGGATGAGCAGTTCTTC.

The chain carries TRBV3-1 (or the pseudogene TRBV3-2) and TRBJ1-3; D not resolved. Germline CDR1 LGHDT, CDR2 YNNKEL (reference sequence). The CDR3 sequence is 13 residues long. Trimming pared 2 bases from V and 1 base from J, leaving 3 bases between. In DNA, the CDR3 is TGTGCCAGCAGCCAATCGTCTGGAAACACCATATATTTT. This translates into CASSQSSGNTIYF.

The gene calls are TRBV7-9 and TRBJ1-2; 10 positions match TRBD1. CDR3 size: 15 residues. Losses at the gene ends were 3 bases for V and 4 bases for J; bases not matched to a gene: 5. Germline loops: CDR1 SEHNR, CDR2 FQNEAQ (reference sequence). The CDR3 region is CASSFRGQGTYGYTF. Here the CDR3 DNA reads TGTGCCAGCAGCTTTAGGGGACAGGGGACCTATGGCTACACCTTC.

This chain joins TRBV20-1 and TRBJ1-6; 8 bases match TRBD1. V lost 3 bases, J lost 6 bases, and 7 bases stayed unmatched. This CDR3 is 15 amino acids long. Germline V gene data show CDR1 as DFQATT and CDR2 as SNEGSKA (reference sequence). CDR3 nucleotides: TGCAGTGCTAGTAGGCAGGGGGCGGGTAATTCACCCCTCCACTTT. Its translation: CSASRQGAGNSPLHF.